A selection of T cell receptor beta chains follows, all from one sample in a study of esophageal squamous cell carcinoma under preoperative chemotherapy. TCRdb re-derived calls from the PCR reads in MiXCR, one entry per CDR3 protein. The profile shows roughly 20,000 distinct CDR3 sequences, roughly 50% of them singletons. Sampling was done from a patient given preoperative chemotherapy. The source is a human donor with esophageal squamous cell carcinoma. The donor label of this sample is uncertain. Both conserved end residues are part of each CDR3. Each record gives: clone size, V gene, J gene, D gene, CDR3 DNA, CDR3 protein. A D gene is named only where the DNA matches it firmly. Only part of the rows carry a size: once, few, many, or a class if the clone is expanded.

>-|TRBV27|TRBJ2-3|TRBD2
TGTGCCAGCAGTTTCAGGTGGCGGGGGGAGTCAGACACTCAGTATTTC
CASSFRWRGESDTQYF
>many|TRBV7-8|TRBJ2-1|-
TGTGCCAGCAGCCTAGAGGGGGTAAGGCCCTACAATGAGCAGTTCTTC
CASSLEGVRPYNEQFF
>-|TRBV6-1|TRBJ2-2|-
TGTGCGGGCAGCCTGGCACTCAACACCGATACGCTGTATTTT
CAGSLALNTDTLYF
>-|TRBV6-5|TRBJ1-2|-
TGTGCCAGCAGTTGGTCTCGGGCAGCTAACTATGGCTACACCTTC
CASSWSRAANYGYTF
>-|TRBV12-3/TRBV12-4|TRBJ2-7|-
TGTGCCAGCAGTGCTGGGCCCGGGAGCAGCGACCCAGATACGCAGTACTTC
CASSAGPGSSDPDTQYF
>-|TRBV7-6|TRBJ2-2|TRBD2
TGTGCCAGCAGCTTTTTAGCGGGAGAAGGTACAGATACGCTGTTTTTT
CASSFLAGEGTDTLFF
>-|TRBV6-5|TRBJ2-5|TRBD2
TGTGCCAGCAGTTACGGGGTAGCGGGGAAAGCGGGGGAGCAGTACTTC
CASSYGVAGKAGEQYF
>-|TRBV11-3|TRBJ2-2|-
TGTGCCAGCAGCGGCGCGGGGGACACCGGGGCGCAGTTTTTT
CASSGAGDTGAQFF
>-|TRBV11-3|TRBJ2-3|TRBD1
TGTGCCAGCAGCTTAATGGGACAGGGGTATCGGAGTACAGATACGCAGTATTTT
CASSLMGQGYRSTDTQYF
>many|TRBV7-6|TRBJ2-1|-
TGTGCCAGCGCTATCTCCAACAATGAGCAGTTCTTC
CASAISNNEQFF
>many|TRBV7-2|TRBJ2-5|-
TGTGCCAGCAGCTTACCAATCGATAGGACCCAGTACTTC
CASSLPIDRTQYF
>-|TRBV6-5|TRBJ2-7|-
TGTGCCAGCAGTTACTCATACGGGGACACCTACGAGCAGTACTTC
CASSYSYGDTYEQYF
>-|TRBV7-9|TRBJ2-7|TRBD2
TGTGCCAGCAGCACGGGGACTAGCGGGAGTCGGTTCTACGAGCAGTACTTC
CASSTGTSGSRFYEQYF
>-|TRBV7-2|TRBJ2-3|-
TGTGCCAGCAGCTCCCGTCTCGGGGGTGGGACAGATACGCAGTATTTT
CASSSRLGGGTDTQYF
>few|TRBV15|TRBJ2-3|-
TGTGCCACCACCCAGCGTTATAGCACAGATACGCAGTATTTT
CATTQRYSTDTQYF
>-|TRBV11-2|TRBJ2-3|-
TGTGCCAGCAGCCTGATAGCGAGCTTTAGCACAGATACGCAGTATTTT
CASSLIASFSTDTQYF
>-|TRBV7-2|TRBJ2-5|-
TGTGCCAGCAGCTTAGGTGTCCGGGGCGGCGCCCAAGACACTCAGTACTTC
CASSLGVRGGAQDTQYF
>-|TRBV6-5|TRBJ2-4|TRBD2
TGTGCCAGCAGTTCGGGACTCGGGGGGTGTGACAAAGAGATCCAGTACTTC
CASSSGLGGCDKEIQYF
>-|TRBV7-2|TRBJ2-7|TRBD2
TGTGCCAGCAGCCCCCGGGACTATAAGGGCGAGCAGTACTTC
CASSPRDYKGEQYF
>few|TRBV11-1|TRBJ2-5|TRBD2
TGTGCCAGCAGGGAGGGGCTAGCGGGGACCCAGTACTTC
CASREGLAGTQYF
>few|TRBV4-1|TRBJ2-1|-
TGCGCCAGCAGCCAAGAGGGAGTATTCGGTGAGCAGTTCTTC
CASSQEGVFGEQFF
>many|TRBV6-4|TRBJ2-2|-
TGTGCCAGCAGTAGTACCCCAGGGACCGGGGAGCTGTTTTTT
CASSSTPGTGELFF
>-|TRBV10-3|TRBJ1-2|TRBD1
TGTGTCATCAGTGTAGACGGGACAGGGGCGGATGGCTACACCTTC
CVISVDGTGADGYTF
>-|TRBV19|TRBJ1-2|-
TGTGCCAGTAGTATATGGACAGAGGATGGCTACACCTTC
CASSIWTEDGYTF
>many|TRBV7-8|TRBJ2-7|TRBD2
TGTGCCAGCAGCTTAGATTCGGCTAGCGGGACTTACGAGCAGTACTTC
CASSLDSASGTYEQYF
>few|TRBV5-1|TRBJ2-5|TRBD1
TGCGCCAGCAGTCGGACAGGGGGACAAGAGACCCAGTACTTC
CASSRTGGQETQYF
>many|TRBV7-2|TRBJ2-7|-
TGTGCCAGCAGATCCGGCGGGACCAAGGGCGAGCAGTACTTC
CASRSGGTKGEQYF
>few|TRBV7-2|TRBJ2-3|-
TGTGCCAGCAGCTCCGGGCTAAAAACAGATACGCAGTATTTT
CASSSGLKTDTQYF